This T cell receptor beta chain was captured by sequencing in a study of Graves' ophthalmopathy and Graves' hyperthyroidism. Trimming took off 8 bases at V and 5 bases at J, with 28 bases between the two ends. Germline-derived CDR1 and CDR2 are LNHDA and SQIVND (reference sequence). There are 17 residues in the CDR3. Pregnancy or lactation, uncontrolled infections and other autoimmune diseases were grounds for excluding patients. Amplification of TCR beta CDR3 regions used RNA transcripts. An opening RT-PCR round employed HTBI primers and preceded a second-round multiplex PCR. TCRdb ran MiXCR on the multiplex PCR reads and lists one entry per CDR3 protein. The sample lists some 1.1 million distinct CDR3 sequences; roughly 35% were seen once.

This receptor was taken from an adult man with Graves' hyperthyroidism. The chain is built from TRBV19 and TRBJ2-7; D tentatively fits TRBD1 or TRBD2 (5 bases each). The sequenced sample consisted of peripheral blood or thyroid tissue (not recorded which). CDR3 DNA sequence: TGTGCCAGTCCAAACCGGGTTCAGGGAGCATGTGCCGACGAGCAGTACTTC. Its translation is CASPNRVQGACADEQYF.